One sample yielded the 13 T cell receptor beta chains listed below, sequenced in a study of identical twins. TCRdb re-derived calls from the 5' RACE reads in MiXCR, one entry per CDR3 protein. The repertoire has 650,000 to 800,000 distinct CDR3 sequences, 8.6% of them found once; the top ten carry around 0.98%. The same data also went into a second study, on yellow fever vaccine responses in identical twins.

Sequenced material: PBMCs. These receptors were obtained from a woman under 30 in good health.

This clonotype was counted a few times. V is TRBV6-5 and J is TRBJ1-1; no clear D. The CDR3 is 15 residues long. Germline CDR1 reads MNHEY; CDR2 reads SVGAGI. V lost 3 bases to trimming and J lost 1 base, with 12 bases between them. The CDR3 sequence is CASSYSRVGNTEAFF. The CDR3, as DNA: TGTGCCAGCAGTTATTCGAGGGTCGGGAACACTGAAGCTTTCTTT.

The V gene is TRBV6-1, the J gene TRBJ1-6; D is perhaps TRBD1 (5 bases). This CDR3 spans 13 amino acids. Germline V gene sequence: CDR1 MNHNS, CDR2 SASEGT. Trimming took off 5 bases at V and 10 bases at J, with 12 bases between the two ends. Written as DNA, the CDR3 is TGTGCCAGCAGTCCCGAGCGGGGGTCACCCCTCCACTTT. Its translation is CASSPERGSPLHF.

The CDR3 nucleotides are TGCGCCAGCAGACGAACGACTACGGCAGATACGCAGTATTTT. It translates to CASRRTTTADTQYF. The rearrangement uses TRBV5-1 and TRBJ2-3; D is perhaps TRBD2 (5 bases). This CDR3 is built from 14 residues. The V gene's germline CDR1 is SGHRS and CDR2 YFSETQ. V lost 5 bases to trimming and J lost 4 bases, with 14 bases between them.

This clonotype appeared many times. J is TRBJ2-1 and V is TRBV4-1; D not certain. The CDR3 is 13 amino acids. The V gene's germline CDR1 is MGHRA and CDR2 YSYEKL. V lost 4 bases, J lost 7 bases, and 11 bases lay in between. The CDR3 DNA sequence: TGCGCCAGCAGCCTTACAGAGTGGAATGAGCAGTTCTTC. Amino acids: CASSLTEWNEQFF.

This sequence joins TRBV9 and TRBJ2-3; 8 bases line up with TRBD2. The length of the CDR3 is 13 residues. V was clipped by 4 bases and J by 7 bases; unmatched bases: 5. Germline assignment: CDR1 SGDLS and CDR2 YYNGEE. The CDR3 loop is CASSREGVYTQYF. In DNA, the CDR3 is TGTGCCAGCAGCCGGGAGGGAGTCTATACGCAGTATTTT.

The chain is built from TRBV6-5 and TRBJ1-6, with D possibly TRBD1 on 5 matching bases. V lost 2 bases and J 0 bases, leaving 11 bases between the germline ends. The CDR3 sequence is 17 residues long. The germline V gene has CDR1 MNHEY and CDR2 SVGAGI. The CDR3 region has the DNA TGTGCCAGCAGTTACGAGGCAGGGAGCTCCTATAATTCACCCCTCCACTTT. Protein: CASSYEAGSSYNSPLHF.

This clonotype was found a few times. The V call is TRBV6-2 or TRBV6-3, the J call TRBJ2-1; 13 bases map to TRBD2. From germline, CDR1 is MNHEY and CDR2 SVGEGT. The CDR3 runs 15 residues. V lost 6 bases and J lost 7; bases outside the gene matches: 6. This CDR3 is CASRTSGGAFNEQFF. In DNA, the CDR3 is TGTGCCAGCAGAACTAGCGGGGGGGCTTTTAATGAGCAGTTCTTC.

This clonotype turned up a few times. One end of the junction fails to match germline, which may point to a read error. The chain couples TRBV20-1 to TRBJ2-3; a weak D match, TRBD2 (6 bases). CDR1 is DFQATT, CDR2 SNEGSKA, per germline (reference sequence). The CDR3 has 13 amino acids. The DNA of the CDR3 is TGCAGTGCGAGAGGCGGGAAAACAGATACGCAGTATTTT. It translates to CSARGGKTDTQYF.

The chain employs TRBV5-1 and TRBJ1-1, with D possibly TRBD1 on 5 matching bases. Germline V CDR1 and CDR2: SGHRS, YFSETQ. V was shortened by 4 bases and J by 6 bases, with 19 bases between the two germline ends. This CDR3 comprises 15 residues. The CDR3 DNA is TGCGCCAGCAGCAAGGGGACCTTGGTGGGCCCTGAAGCTTTCTTT. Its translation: CASSKGTLVGPEAFF.

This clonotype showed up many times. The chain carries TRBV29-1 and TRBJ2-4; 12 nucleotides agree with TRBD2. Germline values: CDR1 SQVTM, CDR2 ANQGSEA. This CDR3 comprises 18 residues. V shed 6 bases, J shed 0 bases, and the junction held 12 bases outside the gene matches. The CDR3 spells CSVITWTSGTLAKNIQYF. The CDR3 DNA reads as TGCAGCGTCATCACTTGGACTAGCGGGACCTTAGCCAAAAACATTCAGTACTTC.

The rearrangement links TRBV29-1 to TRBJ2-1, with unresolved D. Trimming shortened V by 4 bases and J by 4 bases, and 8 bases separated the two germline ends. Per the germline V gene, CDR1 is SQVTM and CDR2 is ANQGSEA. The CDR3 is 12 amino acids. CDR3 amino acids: CSVVAKYNEQFF. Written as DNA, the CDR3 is TGCAGCGTTGTGGCCAAATACAATGAGCAGTTCTTC.

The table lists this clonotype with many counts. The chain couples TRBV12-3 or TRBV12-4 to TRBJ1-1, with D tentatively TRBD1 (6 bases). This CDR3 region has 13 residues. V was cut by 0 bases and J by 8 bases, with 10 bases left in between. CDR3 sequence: CASSLATGSEAFF. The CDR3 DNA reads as TGTGCCAGCAGTTTAGCCACAGGGTCAGAAGCTTTCTTT.

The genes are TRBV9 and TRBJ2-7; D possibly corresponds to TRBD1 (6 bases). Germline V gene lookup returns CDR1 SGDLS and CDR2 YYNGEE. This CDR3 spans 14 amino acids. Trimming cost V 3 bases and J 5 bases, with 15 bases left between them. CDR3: CASSATGRIDEQYF. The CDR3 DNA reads TGTGCCAGCAGCGCTACAGGGAGAATCGACGAGCAGTACTTC.